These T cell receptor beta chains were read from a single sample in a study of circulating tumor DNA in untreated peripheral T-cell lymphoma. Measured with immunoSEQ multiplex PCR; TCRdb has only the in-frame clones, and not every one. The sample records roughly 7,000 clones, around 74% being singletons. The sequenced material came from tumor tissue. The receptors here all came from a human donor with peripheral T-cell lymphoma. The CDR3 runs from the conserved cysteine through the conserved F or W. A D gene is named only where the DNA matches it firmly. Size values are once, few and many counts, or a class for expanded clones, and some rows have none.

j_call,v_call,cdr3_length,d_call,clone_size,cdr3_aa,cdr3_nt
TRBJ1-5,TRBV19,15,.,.,CASSISQGRNQPQHF,TGTGCCAGTAGTATTAGTCAGGGCCGCAATCAGCCCCAGCATTTT
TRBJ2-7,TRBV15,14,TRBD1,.,CATSRETGLYEQYF,TGTGCCACCAGCAGAGAGACAGGGCTCTACGAGCAGTACTTC
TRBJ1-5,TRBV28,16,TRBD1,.,CASILQGAGGNQPQHF,TGTGCCAGCATACTACAGGGGGCCGGAGGCAATCAGCCCCAGCATTTT
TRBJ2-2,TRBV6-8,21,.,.,CASSGPVRRWREISNTGELFF,TGTGCCAGCAGTGGTCCTGTTAGGCGTTGGAGGGAAATATCGAACACCGGGGAGCTGTTTTTT
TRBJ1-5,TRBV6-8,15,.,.,CASSYEGRARQPQHF,TGTGCCAGCAGTTACGAAGGCAGGGCACGGCAGCCCCAGCATTTT
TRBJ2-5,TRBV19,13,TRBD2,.,CASSFSGAETQYF,TGTGCCAGTAGTTTTAGCGGGGCGGAGACCCAGTACTTC
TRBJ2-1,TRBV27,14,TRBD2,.,CATSARRGNNEQFF,TGTGCCACCAGTGCCCGGCGGGGGAACAATGAGCAGTTCTTC
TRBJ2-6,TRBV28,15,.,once,CASSRQGSGANVLTF,TGTGCCAGCAGTCGCCAGGGATCTGGGGCCAACGTCCTGACTTTC
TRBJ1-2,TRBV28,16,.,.,CASSAAHREDVNGYTF,TGTGCCAGCAGTGCGGCCCACAGGGAGGATGTAAATGGCTACACCTTC
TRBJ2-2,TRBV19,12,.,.,CASSRNTGELFF,TGTGCCAGTAGTCGAAACACCGGGGAGCTGTTTTTT
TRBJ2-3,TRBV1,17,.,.,CASSQEDSGSLTDTQYF,TGCGCCAGCAGCCAAGAGGATAGCGGGAGCCTTACAGATACGCAGTATTTT
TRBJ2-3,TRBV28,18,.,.,CASSSPATGIGSTDTQYF,TGTGCCAGCAGTTCCCCTGCAACAGGGATTGGGAGCACAGATACGCAGTATTTT
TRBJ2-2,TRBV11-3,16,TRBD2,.,CASSWTSGPSSGELFF,TGTGCCAGCAGCTGGACTAGCGGTCCCTCCTCCGGGGAGCTGTTTTTT
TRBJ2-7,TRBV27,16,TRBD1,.,CASSKDRTLFSYEQYF,TGTGCCAGCAGCAAGGACAGGACCCTTTTCTCCTACGAGCAGTACTTC
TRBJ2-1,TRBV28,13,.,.,CASSGGVRGQQFF,TGTGCCAGCAGCGGCGGAGTACGAGGCCAACAGTTCTTC
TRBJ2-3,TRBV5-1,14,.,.,CATRRDLEQDTQYF,TGCGCCACCCGCCGGGACCTTGAACAAGATACGCAGTATTTT
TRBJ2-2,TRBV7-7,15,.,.,CASILPRSGHGELFF,TGTGCCAGCATCCTACCTCGGAGCGGACACGGGGAGCTGTTTTTT
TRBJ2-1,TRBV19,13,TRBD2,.,CASSIQGLAGQFF,TGTGCCAGTAGTATTCAGGGACTAGCGGGGCAGTTCTTC
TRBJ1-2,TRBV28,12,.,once,CASTSEGSGYTF,TGTGCCAGCACCTCCGAGGGGTCTGGCTACACCTTC
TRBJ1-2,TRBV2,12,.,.,CASSEENYGYTF,TGTGCCAGCAGTGAAGAGAACTATGGCTACACCTTC
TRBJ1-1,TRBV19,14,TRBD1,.,CASSRGQMNTEAFF,TGTGCCAGTAGTAGGGGACAGATGAACACTGAAGCTTTCTTT
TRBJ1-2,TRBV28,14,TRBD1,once,CASTRQGDNYGYTF,TGTGCCAGCACCCGACAGGGGGATAACTATGGCTACACCTTC
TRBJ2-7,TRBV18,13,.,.,CASSPMVSYEQYF,TGTGCCAGCTCACCCATGGTTAGCTACGAGCAGTACTTC
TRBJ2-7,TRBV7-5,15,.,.,CASSLDSGDTYEQYF,TGTGCCAGCAGCTTAGATAGCGGGGATACCTACGAGCAGTACTTC
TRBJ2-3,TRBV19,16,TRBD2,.,CASSIRNAGGTDTQYF,TGTGCCAGTAGTATAAGAAACGCGGGGGGCACAGATACGCAGTATTTT
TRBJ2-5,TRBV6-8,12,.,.,CASSEWGETQYF,TGTGCCAGCAGTGAGTGGGGGGAGACCCAGTACTTC
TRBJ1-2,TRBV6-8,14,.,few,CASTTARKNYGYTF,TGTGCCAGCACCACTGCGAGGAAAAACTATGGCTACACCTTC
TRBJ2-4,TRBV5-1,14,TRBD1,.,CASSWGQGADIQYF,TGCGCCAGCAGCTGGGGACAGGGTGCGGACATTCAGTACTTC
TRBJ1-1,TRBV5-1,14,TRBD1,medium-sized,CASSLASGTAEAFF,TGCGCCAGCAGCTTGGCGAGCGGGACAGCCGAAGCTTTCTTT
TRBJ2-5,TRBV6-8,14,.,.,CASSLWANQETQYF,TGTGCCAGCAGTTTATGGGCTAACCAAGAGACCCAGTACTTC
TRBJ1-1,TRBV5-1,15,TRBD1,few,CASSSRTGAATEAFF,TGCGCCAGCAGCTCCAGGACAGGGGCGGCCACTGAAGCTTTCTTT
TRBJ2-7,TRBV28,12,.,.,CASRVGDYEQYF,TGTGCCAGTAGGGTTGGGGACTACGAGCAGTACTTC
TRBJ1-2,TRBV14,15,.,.,CASSRSAAPGFADTF,TGTGCCAGCAGCCGATCAGCCGCTCCAGGGTTTGCGGACACCTTC
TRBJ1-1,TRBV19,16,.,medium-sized,CASSSRTVRMNTEAFF,TGTGCCAGTAGTTCCCGGACGGTTCGGATGAACACTGAAGCTTTCTTT
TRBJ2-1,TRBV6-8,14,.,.,CASRQRDSYNEQFF,TGTGCCAGCAGGCAGAGAGACTCCTACAATGAGCAGTTCTTC
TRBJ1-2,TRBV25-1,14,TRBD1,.,CASSVGQGRYGYTF,TGTGCCAGCAGTGTGGGACAGGGCCGGTATGGCTACACCTTC
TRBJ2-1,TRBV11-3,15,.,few,CASSLDFSSYNEQFF,TGTGCCAGCAGCTTGGACTTCAGCTCCTACAATGAGCAGTTCTTC
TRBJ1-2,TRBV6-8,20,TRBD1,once,CASSQDRGQRLNKANYGYTF,TGTGCCAGCAGTCAAGACAGGGGCCAAAGGCTGAACAAAGCTAACTATGGCTACACCTTC
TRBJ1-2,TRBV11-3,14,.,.,CASSLQGLDYGYTF,TGTGCCAGCAGCTTGCAGGGCCTGGACTATGGCTACACCTTC
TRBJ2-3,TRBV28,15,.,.,CASSPKKQGTDTQYF,TGTGCCAGCAGTCCTAAAAAGCAAGGGACAGATACGCAGTATTTT
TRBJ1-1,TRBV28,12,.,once,CASSRNRFEAFF,TGTGCCAGCAGTCGCAACAGATTTGAAGCTTTCTTT